Listed here is a single T cell receptor beta chain. Its antigen remains undetermined. Base qualities are not at hand, and no much larger clone is one base apart. Set within a cohort of healthcare workers in London, UK, this nested case-control study involved weekly PCR testing of nasopharyngeal swabs along with blood sampling. Healthcare workers were recruited during the week of the UK lockdown, between 23 and 31 March 2020, and followed weekly for up to about 15 weeks. The CDR1 and CDR2 encoded by the germline V gene (reference sequence) are DFQATT and SNEGSKA. V lost 6 bases and J lost 4 bases, and the count of bases not matched to a germline gene is 6. The CDR3 measures 15 amino acids from cysteine to phenylalanine. The entry retains the CDR3 DNA only, 45 bases that are in frame from base 1. Library prep was done by 5' RACE. The instrument was a NextSeq 500. The TCR library protocol attached unique molecular identifiers to individual cDNA molecules to correct for sequencing error and PCR bias. Both TCR alpha and beta chains were sequenced, and tight co-correlation was observed between alpha and beta sequence abundances in each sample. The study's own analysis went as follows. V gene, J gene and CDR3 annotation of TCR sequences was performed with Decombinator V4. TCRs were defined as expanded if a significant change between any two time points was detected under a Poisson model with p below 0.0001. Abundances of TCRs were expressed as counts per million after normalisation to the total number of TCRs sequenced in each sample. MAIT TCRs were defined by TRAV1-2 paired with TRAJ12, TRAJ20 or TRAJ33, and iNKT TCRs by TRAV10 paired with TRAJ18. VDJdb, accessed 1 November 2021, was searched for CMV, EBV and SARS-CoV-2 annotated TCRs, excluding TCRs annotated for multiple antigens. The public reads were quality trimmed at Q25 with fastp and then assembled into clones with MiXCR by TCRdb, keeping productive beta chains. Rows with a matching CDR3 protein are joined into one entry that keeps the most common DNA and genes. The V and J calls follow TCRdb's processing rather than the paper's. The sample profile shows 65,000 to 85,000 distinct CDR3 sequences; more than 9% of them were found once. The ten largest clones add up to less than 5% of the sample.

The record originates from a study of early T cells in non-severe SARS-CoV-2 infection (dated by TCRdb to the early 2020s). Study-level background: TCR sequencing used bulk RNA from unsorted whole blood, so alpha and beta chains could not be paired. Paper-wide results and their limitations: VDJdb matching was skewed toward anti-spike CD8 responses and likely underestimated virus-specific expansions, missing private and CD4 specificities.

Sample: whole blood. The source of this sequence is an adult who was a healthcare worker with PCR-confirmed SARS-CoV-2 infection or an uninfected control (not recorded which). The sequence is built from TRBV20-1 and TRBJ2-3; TRBD2 lines up with 14 middle nucleotides. The CDR3 corresponds to CSARLAGGLADTQYF. The base sequence is TGCAGTGCGAGACTAGCGGGGGGGCTGGCAGATACGCAGTATTTT.